This T cell receptor beta chain was captured by sequencing in a study of T cell changes during pregnancy in multiple sclerosis. Assay: immunoSEQ multiplex PCR; the TCRdb copy retains only in-frame clones and omits some. The sample lists tens of thousands of clones; about 92% were seen once. The trim removed 3 bases at V and 4 bases at J, leaving 4 bases unmatched. This CDR3 comprises 14 residues. Germline V gene lookup returns CDR1 MNHNY and CDR2 SVGAGI (reference sequence). This rearrangement joins TRBV6-6 to TRBJ2-7, with TRBD2 matching over 9 bases. Sample: CD4+ T cells from peripheral blood mononuclear cells, taken after pregnancy. This clonotype was sampled from a female donor in good health, enrolled as a control in a pregnancy study. The CDR3 DNA is TGTGCCAGCAGTTATCAGCGGGGGGAATACGAGCAGTACTTC. It codes for CASSYQRGEYEQYF.